The 2 T cell receptor beta chains below all came from one sample that was sequenced in a study of T cells in Graves' hyperthyroidism and ophthalmopathy. Regions amplified from RNA transcripts were the TCR beta CDR3 regions. A set of HTBI primers served as the primers for a first-round RT-PCR of the TCR CDR3. TCRdb analysed the multiplex PCR reads with MiXCR anew, one entry per CDR3 protein. The sample carries around 520,000 distinct CDR3 sequences, 11% to 15% recorded once. Sequences were obtained from blood. The source of these receptors is a woman aged 40 to 50 with Graves' hyperthyroidism.

This clonotype came up many times. The chain has TRBV5-5 and TRBJ2-1; D perhaps matches TRBD2 (7 bases). The CDR3 contains 17 residues. Trimming cost V 2 bases and J 0 bases, with 15 bases left between them. CDR1 is SGHKS and CDR2 is YYEKEE in the germline V gene (reference sequence). DNA of the CDR3: TGTGCCAGCAGCTTTGGGGGGGCCGTCCGCTCCTACAATGAGCAGTTCTTC. Translating gives CASSFGGAVRSYNEQFF.

The chain recombines TRBV5-5 with TRBJ1-2, with 8 bases aligning to TRBD1. Germline loops: CDR1 SGHKS, CDR2 YYEKEE (reference sequence). The trim removed 4 bases at V and 3 bases at J, leaving 5 bases unmatched. CDR3 size: 14 residues. The CDR3 sequence: CASSAGGAYYGYTF. The CDR3 DNA is TGTGCCAGCAGCGCAGGGGGCGCTTACTATGGCTACACCTTC.